This TCR beta chain came from a study of shared clonotypes between healthy human individuals. The method was immunoSEQ multiplex PCR; TCRdb's version includes in-frame clones alone and lacks a portion of them. The sample consists of 150,000 to 200,000 clones, roughly 70% of them appearing once. The length of the CDR3 is 11 residues. V dropped 5 bases and J dropped 3 bases, with 5 bases sitting between them. Germline V CDR1 and CDR2: SGHAT, FQNNGV. The receptor was isolated from a man aged 25 to 40 in good health. The rearrangement joins TRBV11-2 to TRBJ2-7; D call uncertain. The sequenced sample consisted of memory CD4+ T cells sorted from blood. Subset noted: CD45RA-negative fraction. CDR3 sequence reads: CASSPGYEQYF. The CDR3 DNA sequence: TGTGCCAGCAGCCCAGGCTACGAGCAGTACTTC.